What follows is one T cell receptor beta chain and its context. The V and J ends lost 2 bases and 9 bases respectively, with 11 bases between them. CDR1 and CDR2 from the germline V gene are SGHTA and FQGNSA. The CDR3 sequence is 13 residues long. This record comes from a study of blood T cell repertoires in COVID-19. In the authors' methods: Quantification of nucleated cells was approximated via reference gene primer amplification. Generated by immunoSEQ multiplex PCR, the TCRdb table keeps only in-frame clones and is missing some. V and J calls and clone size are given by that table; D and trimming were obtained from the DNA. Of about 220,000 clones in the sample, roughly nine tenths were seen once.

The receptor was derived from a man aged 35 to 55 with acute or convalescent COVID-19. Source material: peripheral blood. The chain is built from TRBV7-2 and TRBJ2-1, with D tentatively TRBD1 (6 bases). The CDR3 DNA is TGTGCCAGCAGCTTAAACAGGGAAGGTGAGCAGTTCTTC. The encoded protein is CASSLNREGEQFF.